Described below is a single T cell receptor (beta chain) sequence and its context. The antigen remains unidentified. From germline, CDR1 is KGHSH and CDR2 LQKENI. V shed 3 bases, J shed 1 base, and the junction held 5 bases outside the gene matches. The CDR3 has 15 amino acids. This sample was taken from a study of T cell responses to AZD1222 COVID-19 vaccine. Sequencing used immunoSEQ multiplex PCR; TCRdb keeps in-frame clones, though not all of them. The sample lists 150,000 to 200,000 clones, 75% to 90% occurring once. Study-level results: It was only after the peak T cell response that any repertoires were sampled. The donor group comprised mostly white British people and more females; the analysis possibly underestimated clonal diversity.

The chain combines TRBV18 with TRBJ1-2, with 7 positions matching TRBD1. Material: peripheral blood, obtained on day 0 of AZD1222 vaccination. This receptor was identified in an adult in good health. The CDR3 protein is CASSPRDRINYGYTF. The CDR3 DNA follows: TGTGCCAGCTCACCTAGGGACAGAATTAACTATGGCTACACCTTC.